In its sample, the clone carrying this T cell receptor (beta chain) was seen many times. The sample is drawn from a study of tumor-infiltrating lymphocytes in oesophageal squamous cell carcinoma. Via MiXCR, TCRdb re-called the PCR reads, giving one row per CDR3 protein. The profile shows about 20,000 distinct CDR3 sequences, about 43% of them singletons. Germline V CDR1 and CDR2: MNHNS, SASEGT. The CDR3 contains 14 residues. V lost 6 bases and J lost 0, with 9 bases in between. Sequencing was done on a sample of normal esophageal tissue next to the tumor. The receptor comes from a male donor with esophageal squamous cell carcinoma. The chain carries TRBV6-1 and TRBJ1-3, with a tentative D call TRBD1 (5 bases). CDR3 DNA: TGTGCCAGCAGCGCCGGACACTCTGGAAACACCATATATTTT. Residues: CASSAGHSGNTIYF.